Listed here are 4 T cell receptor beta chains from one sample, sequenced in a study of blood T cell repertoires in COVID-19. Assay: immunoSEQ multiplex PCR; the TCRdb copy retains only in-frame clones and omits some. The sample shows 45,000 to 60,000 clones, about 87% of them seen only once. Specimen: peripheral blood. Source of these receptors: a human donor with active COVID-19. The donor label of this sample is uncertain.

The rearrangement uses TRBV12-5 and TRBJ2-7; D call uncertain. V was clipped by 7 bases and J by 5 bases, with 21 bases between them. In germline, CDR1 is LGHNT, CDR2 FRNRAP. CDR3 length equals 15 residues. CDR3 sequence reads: CASEEPAYLPHEQYF. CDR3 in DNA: TGTGCTAGTGAGGAGCCCGCCTACTTACCCCACGAGCAGTACTTC.

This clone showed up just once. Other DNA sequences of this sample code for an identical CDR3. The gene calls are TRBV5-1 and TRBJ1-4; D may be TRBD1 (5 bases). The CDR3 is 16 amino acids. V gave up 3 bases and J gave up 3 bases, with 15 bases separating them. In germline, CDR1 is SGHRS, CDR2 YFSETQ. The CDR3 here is CASSSDSLMANEKLFF. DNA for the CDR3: TGCGCCAGCAGCTCTGACAGCTTAATGGCTAATGAAAAACTGTTTTTT.

The CDR3 DNA reads TGTGCCACCAGTGATTTGCTCAGACAGGGAATACACGAGCAGTACTTC. Its translation: CATSDLLRQGIHEQYF. The V call is TRBV24-1, the J call TRBJ2-7; the match to TRBD1 covers 7 bases. The trim removed 0 bases at V and 5 bases at J, leaving 9 bases unmatched. Germline V gene data show CDR1 as KGHDR and CDR2 as SFDVKD. CDR3 length: 16 residues.

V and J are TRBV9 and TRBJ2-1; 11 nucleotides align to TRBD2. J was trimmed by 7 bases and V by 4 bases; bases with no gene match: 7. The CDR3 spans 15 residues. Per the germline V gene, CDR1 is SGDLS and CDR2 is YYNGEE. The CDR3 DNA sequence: TGTGCCAGCAGCCTCACTAGCGGGAGAGTGAATGAGCAGTTCTTC. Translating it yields CASSLTSGRVNEQFF.